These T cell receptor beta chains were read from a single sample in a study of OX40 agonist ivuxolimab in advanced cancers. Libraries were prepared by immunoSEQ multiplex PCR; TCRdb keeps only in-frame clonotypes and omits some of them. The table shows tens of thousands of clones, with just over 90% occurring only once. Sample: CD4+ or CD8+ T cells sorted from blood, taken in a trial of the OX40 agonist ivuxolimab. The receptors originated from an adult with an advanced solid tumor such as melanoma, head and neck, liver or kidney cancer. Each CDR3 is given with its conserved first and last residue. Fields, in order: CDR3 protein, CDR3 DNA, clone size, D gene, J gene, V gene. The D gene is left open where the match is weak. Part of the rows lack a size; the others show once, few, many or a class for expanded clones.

CDR3: CASSYLFYSNQPQHF
DNA: TGTGCCAGCAGTTACTTGTTTTATAGCAATCAGCCCCAGCATTTT
size: NA
D: NA
J: TRBJ1-5
V: TRBV2

CDR3: CATSRDYSGSSGNTIYF
DNA: TGTGCCACCAGCAGAGATTATTCAGGGAGCTCTGGAAACACCATATATTTT
size: NA
D: NA
J: TRBJ1-3
V: TRBV15

CDR3: CASRDYGYMAYEQYF
DNA: TGTGCCAGCAGGGATTACGGTTACATGGCCTACGAGCAGTACTTC
size: NA
D: NA
J: TRBJ2-7
V: TRBV2

CDR3: CASSVAGQENTEAFF
DNA: TGTGCCAGCAGCGTAGCTGGGCAGGAGAACACTGAAGCTTTCTTT
size: NA
D: NA
J: TRBJ1-1
V: TRBV9

CDR3: CASSFSGDGSGVYDEQFF
DNA: TGTGCCAGCAGTTTCTCCGGAGATGGTAGCGGGGTGTACGATGAGCAGTTCTTC
size: NA
D: TRBD2
J: TRBJ2-1
V: TRBV27

CDR3: CASSEPPYEQYF
DNA: TGTGCCAGCAGTGAGCCTCCCTACGAGCAGTACTTC
size: NA
D: NA
J: TRBJ2-7
V: TRBV6-1

CDR3: CASSEAYEQYF
DNA: TGTGCCAGCAGTGAAGCCTACGAGCAGTACTTC
size: NA
D: NA
J: TRBJ2-7
V: TRBV6-1

CDR3: CASSETGPYGYTF
DNA: TGTGCCAGCAGTGAAACAGGTCCCTATGGCTACACCTTC
size: NA
D: NA
J: TRBJ1-2
V: TRBV6-1

CDR3: CASTYGGTEAFF
DNA: TGTGCCAGCACTTACGGAGGGACTGAAGCTTTCTTT
size: NA
D: NA
J: TRBJ1-1
V: TRBV6-1

CDR3: CASSQPTRWHEFNQPQHF
DNA: TGCGCCAGCAGTCAACCCACCCGGTGGCACGAATTCAATCAGCCCCAGCATTTT
size: NA
D: NA
J: TRBJ1-5
V: TRBV23-1

CDR3: CASSQATGTVDEQFF
DNA: TGCGCCAGCAGCCAAGCGACCGGGACGGTAGATGAGCAGTTCTTC
size: few
D: NA
J: TRBJ2-1
V: TRBV4-1

CDR3: CASSLGGDEQFF
DNA: TGTGCCAGCAGCTTAGGGGGGGATGAGCAGTTCTTC
size: NA
D: NA
J: TRBJ2-1
V: TRBV7-9

CDR3: CATSLSGQGARTEAFF
DNA: TGTGCCACCAGCCTTTCGGGACAGGGGGCGCGAACTGAAGCTTTCTTT
size: NA
D: TRBD1
J: TRBJ1-1
V: TRBV15